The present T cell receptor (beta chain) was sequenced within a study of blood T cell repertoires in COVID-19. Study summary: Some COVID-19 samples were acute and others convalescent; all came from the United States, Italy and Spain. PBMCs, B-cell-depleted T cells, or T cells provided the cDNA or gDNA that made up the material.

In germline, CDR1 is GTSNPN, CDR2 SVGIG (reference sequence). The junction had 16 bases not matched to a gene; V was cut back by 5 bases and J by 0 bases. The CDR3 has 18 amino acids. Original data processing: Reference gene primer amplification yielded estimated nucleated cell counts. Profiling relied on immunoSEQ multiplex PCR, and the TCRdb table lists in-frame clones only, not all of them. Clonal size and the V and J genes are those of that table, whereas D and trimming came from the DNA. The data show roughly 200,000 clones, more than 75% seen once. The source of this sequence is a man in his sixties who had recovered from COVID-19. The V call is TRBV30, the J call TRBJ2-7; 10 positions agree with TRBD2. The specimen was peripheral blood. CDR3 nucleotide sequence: TGTGCCTGGGCCCTGCGGGGGGGAGCGGGAGGGATCTCCTACGAGCAGTACTTC. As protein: CAWALRGGAGGISYEQYF.